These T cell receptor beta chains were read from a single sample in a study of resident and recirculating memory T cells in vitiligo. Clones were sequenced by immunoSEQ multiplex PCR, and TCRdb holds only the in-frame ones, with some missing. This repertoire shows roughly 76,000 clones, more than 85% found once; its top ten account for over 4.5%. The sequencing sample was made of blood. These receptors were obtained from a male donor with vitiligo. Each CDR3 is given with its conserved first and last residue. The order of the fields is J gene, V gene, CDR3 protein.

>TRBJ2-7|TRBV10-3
CANRGGGSSYEQYF
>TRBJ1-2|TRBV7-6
CASSLGGGKGYTF
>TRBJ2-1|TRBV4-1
CASSQVNRNEQFF
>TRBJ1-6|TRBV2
CASSEGGGPNSPLHF
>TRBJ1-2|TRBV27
CASSLSGGATHGYTF
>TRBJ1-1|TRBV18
CASSPPPGQGEVTEAFF
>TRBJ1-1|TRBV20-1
CSAHRTGEAFF
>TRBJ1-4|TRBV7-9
CASSQSEKLFF
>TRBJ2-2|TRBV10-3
CAISGGTGGSGELFF
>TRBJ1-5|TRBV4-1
CASSQVGPTDRPQHF
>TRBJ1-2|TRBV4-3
CASSQARAGAMGYGYTF
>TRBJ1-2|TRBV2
CASSAGTASGYTF
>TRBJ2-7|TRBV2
CASSPQSSSYEQYF
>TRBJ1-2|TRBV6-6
CASSQQGDYGYTF
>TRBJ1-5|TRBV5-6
CASSLGDRDWGQPQHF
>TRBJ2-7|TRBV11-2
CASSPPLLTGSYEQYF
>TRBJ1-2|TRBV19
CASSIPGGGDYGYTF
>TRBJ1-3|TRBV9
CASSVEGAAGNTIYF
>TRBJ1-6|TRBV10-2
CASSAGTSNSPLHF
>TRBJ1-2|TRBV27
CASSSRGYGYTF
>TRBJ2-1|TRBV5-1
CASRKGISEQFF
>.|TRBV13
CASSPALPLAGGDYEQYF